This entry features one T cell receptor beta chain sequence. This clonotype has only one observation. Its antigen remains unidentified. No much larger clone exists at a distance of one base, and base qualities are not known. CDR1 is given as DFQATT and CDR2 as SNEGSKA, both from the germline V gene (reference sequence). Including cysteine and phenylalanine, the CDR3 has 13 amino acids. Of all the DNA, just the CDR3 is kept, 39 bases in frame from base 1. Deletion took 5 bases off V and 8 bases off J, with a span of 16 bases between the germline ends. This entry belongs to a study of post-analysis software for immune sequencing data (dated by TCRdb to between 2014 and 2017). For the wider study: The recorded disease courses included relapsing-remitting, secondary progressive and progressive-relapsing multiple sclerosis, and some patients had no subtype annotation. The patient repertoires were set against under 12 previously published healthy control repertoires from donors whose ages ranged from roughly 6 to 27 years. A subset of samples was prepared in parallel using single-end sample barcoding, then pooled and co-amplified after Illumina adapter ligation.

The library was produced with PCR. Sequenced using an Illumina HiSeq 2500. To reduce PCR and sequencing biases, unique molecular identifiers were built into the TCR beta cDNA libraries. Per 1 to 10 million input T cells, approximately 500,000 cDNA molecules were obtained, such that each molecule approximated one T cell. Patient libraries were prepared and sequenced with the same protocol used for the earlier healthy control dataset. Within a given batch, samples were prepared together, multiplexed and sequenced on the same HiSeq lane. Under the source paper's analysis protocol: Raw barcoded reads were processed with MIGEC, and single-read molecular identifier groups were discarded before consensus assembly and CDR3 extraction. VDJtools was used for post-analysis of the clonotype tables, with diversity normalized by down-sampling every dataset to the smallest sample size. To correct batch-related cross-sample contamination, repertoire overlap clustering matched CDR3 amino acid sequences but not nucleotide sequences. Starting from the raw public reads, TCRdb applied fastp trimming at Q25, assembled clones with MiXCR and retained in-frame beta chains. Identical CDR3 protein sequences are pooled into one entry, listed with their most common genes and DNA. The V and J calls were not made by the authors but by TCRdb's processing. This sample gives more than 500,000 distinct CDR3 sequences in total; 30% to 40% of them show up just once. The ten largest clones take up 4.5% to 7.5% of the sample.

Beyond this particular receptor, the publication reports: Strong co-clustering of samples prepared in the same batch was shown by direct clustering with F measure, prompting a batch-effect correction. Compared with controls, multiple sclerosis patients had significantly lower normalized Chao1 diversity, a finding suggesting substantial peripheral T-cell clonal expansion. Patients showed significantly higher frequencies than controls for roughly five TRBV segments, among them TRBV5-6, TRBV5-1 and TRBV20-1. The multiple sclerosis patient group was slightly younger than the control group.

To demonstrate the VDJtools post-analysis software, TCR beta repertoires were profiled from the peripheral blood of roughly 12 young patients with multiple sclerosis. The multiple sclerosis patients were children and adolescents between roughly 6 and 16 years of age. The TCR sequence derives from a girl aged 2-17 years with multiple sclerosis. Recombination joined TRBV20-1 with TRBJ2-4; a weak D assignment points to TRBD2 (6 bases agree). The sequencing sample was made of blood. The sequence in DNA is TGCAGTGCTGAGGACGGAGGGTGGGACATTCAGTACTTC. Its amino acids are CSAEDGGWDIQYF.